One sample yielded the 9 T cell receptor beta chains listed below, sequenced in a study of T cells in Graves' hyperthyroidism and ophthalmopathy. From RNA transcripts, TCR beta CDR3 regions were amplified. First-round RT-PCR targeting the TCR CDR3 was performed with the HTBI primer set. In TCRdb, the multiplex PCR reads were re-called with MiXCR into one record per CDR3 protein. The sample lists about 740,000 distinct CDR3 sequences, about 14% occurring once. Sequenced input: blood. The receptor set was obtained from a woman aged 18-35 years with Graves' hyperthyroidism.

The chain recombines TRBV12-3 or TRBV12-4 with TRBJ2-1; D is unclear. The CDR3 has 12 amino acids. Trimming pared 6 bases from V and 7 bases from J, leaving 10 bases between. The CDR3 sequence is CASSIHTNEQFF. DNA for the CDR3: TGTGCCAGCAGCATACACACAAATGAGCAGTTCTTC.

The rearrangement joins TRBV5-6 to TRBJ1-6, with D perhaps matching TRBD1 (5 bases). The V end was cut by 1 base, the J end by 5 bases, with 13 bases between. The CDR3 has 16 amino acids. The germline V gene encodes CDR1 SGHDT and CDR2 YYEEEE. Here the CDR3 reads CASSLRGTGNNSPLHF. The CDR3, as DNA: TGTGCCAGCAGCTTGAGAGGGACGGGGAATAATTCACCCCTCCACTTT.

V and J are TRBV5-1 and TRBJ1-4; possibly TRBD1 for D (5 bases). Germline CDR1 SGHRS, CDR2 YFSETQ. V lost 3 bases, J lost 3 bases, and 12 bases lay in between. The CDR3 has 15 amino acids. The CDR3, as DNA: TGCGCCAGCAGCTGGGACGCAGCCTCTAATGAAAAACTGTTTTTT. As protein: CASSWDAASNEKLFF.

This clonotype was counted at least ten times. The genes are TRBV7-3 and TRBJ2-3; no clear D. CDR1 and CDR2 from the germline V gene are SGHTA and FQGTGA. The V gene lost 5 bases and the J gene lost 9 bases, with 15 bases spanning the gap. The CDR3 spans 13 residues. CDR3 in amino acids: CASSIFPLGTQYF. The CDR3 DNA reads TGTGCCAGCAGCATATTTCCTCTAGGCACGCAGTATTTT.

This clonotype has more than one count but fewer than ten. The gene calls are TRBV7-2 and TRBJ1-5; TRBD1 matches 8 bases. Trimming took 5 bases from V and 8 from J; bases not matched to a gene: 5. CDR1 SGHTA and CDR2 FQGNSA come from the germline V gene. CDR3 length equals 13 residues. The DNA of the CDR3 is TGTGCCAGCAGCGCACAGGGGGTTGAGCCCCAGCATTTT. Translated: CASSAQGVEPQHF.

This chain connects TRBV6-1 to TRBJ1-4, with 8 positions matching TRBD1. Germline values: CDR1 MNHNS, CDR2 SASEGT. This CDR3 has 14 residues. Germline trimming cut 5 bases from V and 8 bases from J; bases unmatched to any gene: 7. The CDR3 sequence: CASSTGGREEKLFF. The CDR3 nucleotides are TGTGCCAGCAGTACAGGGGGAAGAGAAGAAAAACTGTTTTTT.

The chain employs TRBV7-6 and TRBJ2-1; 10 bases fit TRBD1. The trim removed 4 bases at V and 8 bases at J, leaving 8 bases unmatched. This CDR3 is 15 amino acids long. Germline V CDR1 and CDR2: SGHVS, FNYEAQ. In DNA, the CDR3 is TGTGCCAGCAGCTCATCGGGACAGGGGACCCATGAGCAGTTCTTC. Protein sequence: CASSSSGQGTHEQFF. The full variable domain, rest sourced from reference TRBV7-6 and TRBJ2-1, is GAGVSQSPRYKVTKRGQDVALRCDPISGHVSLYWYRQALGQGPEFLTYFNYEAQQDKSGLPNDRFSAERPEGSISTLTIQRTEQRDSAMYRCASSSSGQGTHEQFFGPGTRLTVL.

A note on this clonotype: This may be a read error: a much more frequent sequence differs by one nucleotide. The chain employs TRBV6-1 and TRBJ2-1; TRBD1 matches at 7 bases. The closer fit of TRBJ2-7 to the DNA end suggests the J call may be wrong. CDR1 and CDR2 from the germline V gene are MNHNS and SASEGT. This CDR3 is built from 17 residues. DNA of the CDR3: TGTGCCAGCAGTCCTCGGACAGGACCGGTATCCTACAATGAGCAGTACTTC. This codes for CASSPRTGPVSYNEQYF.

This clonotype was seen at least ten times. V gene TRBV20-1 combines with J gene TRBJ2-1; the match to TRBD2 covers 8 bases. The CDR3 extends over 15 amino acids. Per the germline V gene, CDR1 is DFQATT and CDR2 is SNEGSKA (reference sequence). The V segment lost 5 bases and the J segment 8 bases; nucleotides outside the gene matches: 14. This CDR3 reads CSAPTSTGGDYEQFF. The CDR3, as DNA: TGCAGTGCTCCCACTTCAACGGGAGGGGATTATGAGCAGTTCTTC.